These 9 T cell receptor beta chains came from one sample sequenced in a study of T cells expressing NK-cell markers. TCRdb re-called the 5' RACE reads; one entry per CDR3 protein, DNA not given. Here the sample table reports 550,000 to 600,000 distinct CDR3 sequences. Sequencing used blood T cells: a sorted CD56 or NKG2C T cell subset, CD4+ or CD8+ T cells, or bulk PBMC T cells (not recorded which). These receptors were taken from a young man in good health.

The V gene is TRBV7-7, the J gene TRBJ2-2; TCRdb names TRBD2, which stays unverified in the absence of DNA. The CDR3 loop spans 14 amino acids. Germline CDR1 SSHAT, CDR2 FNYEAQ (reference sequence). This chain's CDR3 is CASSGSMGTGELFF. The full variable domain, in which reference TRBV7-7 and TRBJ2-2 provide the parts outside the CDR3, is GAGVSQSPRYKVTKRGQDVTLRCDPISSHATLYWYQQALGQGPEFLTYFNYEAQPDKSGLPSDRFSAERPEGSISTLTIQRTEQRDSAMYRCASSGSMGTGELFFGEGSRLTVL.

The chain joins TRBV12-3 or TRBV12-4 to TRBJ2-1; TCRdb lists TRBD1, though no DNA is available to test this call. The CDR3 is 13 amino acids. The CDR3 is CASSPRGGNEQFF.

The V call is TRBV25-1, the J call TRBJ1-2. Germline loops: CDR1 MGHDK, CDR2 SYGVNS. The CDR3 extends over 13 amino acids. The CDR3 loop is CASSRDGLYGYTF.

The CDR3 is CASSLQGLPGELFF. The chain employs TRBV27 and TRBJ2-2; TCRdb returns TRBD1, unconfirmable since there is no DNA. This CDR3 spans 14 amino acids. Per germline, CDR1 MNHEY and CDR2 SMNVEV (reference sequence).

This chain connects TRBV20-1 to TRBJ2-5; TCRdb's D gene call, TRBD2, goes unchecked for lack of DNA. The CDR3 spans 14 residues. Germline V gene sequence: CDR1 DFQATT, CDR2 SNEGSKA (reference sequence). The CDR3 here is CSATLAGGVETQYF.

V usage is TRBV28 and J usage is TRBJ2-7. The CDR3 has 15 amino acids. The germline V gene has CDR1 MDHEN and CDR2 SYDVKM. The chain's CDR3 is CASSLSAISSYEQYF.

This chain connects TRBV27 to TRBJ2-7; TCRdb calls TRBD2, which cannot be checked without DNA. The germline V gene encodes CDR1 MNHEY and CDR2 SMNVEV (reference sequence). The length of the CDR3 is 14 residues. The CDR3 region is CASSLRGRLYEQYF.

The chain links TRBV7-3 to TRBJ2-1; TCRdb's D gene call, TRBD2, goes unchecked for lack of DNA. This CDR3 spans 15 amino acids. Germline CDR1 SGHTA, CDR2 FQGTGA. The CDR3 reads CASSVVAGGHNEQFF.

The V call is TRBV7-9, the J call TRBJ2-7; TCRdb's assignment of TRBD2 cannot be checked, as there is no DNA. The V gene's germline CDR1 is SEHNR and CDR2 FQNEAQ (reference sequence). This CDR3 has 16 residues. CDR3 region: CASSLDGGAQYYEQYF.